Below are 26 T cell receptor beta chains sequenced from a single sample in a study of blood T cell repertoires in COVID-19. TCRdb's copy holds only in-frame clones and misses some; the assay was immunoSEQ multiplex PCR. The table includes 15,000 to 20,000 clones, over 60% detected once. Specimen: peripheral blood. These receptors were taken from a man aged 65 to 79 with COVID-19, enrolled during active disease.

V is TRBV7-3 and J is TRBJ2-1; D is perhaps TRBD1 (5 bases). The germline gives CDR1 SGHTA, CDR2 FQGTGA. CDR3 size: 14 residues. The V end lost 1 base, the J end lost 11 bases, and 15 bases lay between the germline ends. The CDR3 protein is CASSLMGGQNKQFF. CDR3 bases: TGTGCCAGCAGCTTAATGGGTGGACAAAATAAGCAGTTCTTC.

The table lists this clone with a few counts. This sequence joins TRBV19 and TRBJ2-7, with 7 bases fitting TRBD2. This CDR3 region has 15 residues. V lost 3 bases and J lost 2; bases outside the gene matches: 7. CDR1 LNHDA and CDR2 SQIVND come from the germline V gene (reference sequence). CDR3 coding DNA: TGTGCCAGTAGTATTCGGGCTAGCGGAACCTACGAGCAGTACTTC. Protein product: CASSIRASGTYEQYF.

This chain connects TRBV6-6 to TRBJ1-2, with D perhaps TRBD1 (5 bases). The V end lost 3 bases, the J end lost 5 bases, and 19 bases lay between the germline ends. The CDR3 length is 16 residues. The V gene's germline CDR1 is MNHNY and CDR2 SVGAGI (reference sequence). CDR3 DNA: TGTGCCAGCAGTTATTCGGTGGGAGGGGCTGAGTATGGCTACACCTTC. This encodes CASSYSVGGAEYGYTF.

In DNA, the CDR3 is TGTGCCAGTAGTACCCTGGACAGGGAAAATCAGCCCCAGCATTTT. Its protein is CASSTLDRENQPQHF. The J gene is TRBJ1-5, the V gene TRBV19; TRBD1 agrees at 8 bases. J gave up 4 bases and V 4 bases, and 6 bases lay outside the gene matches. The CDR3 runs 15 residues. Germline CDR1 LNHDA, CDR2 SQIVND (reference sequence).

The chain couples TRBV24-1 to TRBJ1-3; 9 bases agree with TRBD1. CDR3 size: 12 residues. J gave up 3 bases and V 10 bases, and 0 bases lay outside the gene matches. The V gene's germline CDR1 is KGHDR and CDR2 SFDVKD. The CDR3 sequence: CATTGGGNTIYF. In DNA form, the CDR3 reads TGTGCCACGACAGGGGGTGGAAACACCATATATTTT.

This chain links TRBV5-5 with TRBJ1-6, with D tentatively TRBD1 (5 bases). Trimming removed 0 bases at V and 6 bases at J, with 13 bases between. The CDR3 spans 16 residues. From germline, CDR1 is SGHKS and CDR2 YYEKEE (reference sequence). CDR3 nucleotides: TGTGCCAGCAGCTTGGCCCGCGGGGGGGGTAATTCACCCCTCCACTTT. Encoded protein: CASSLARGGGNSPLHF.

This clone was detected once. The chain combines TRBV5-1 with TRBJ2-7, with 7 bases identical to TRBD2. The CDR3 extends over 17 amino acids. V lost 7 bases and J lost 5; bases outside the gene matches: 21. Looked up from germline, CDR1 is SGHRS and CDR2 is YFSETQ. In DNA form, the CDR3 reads TGCGCCAGCTTGCCCGGCAGCTTCTGGGGAGGGCAGGACGAGCAGTACTTC. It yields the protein CASLPGSFWGGQDEQYF.

CDR3: CASSLGQGDYEQYF. The CDR3 DNA reads TGTGCCAGCAGCCTAGGACAGGGGGATTACGAGCAGTACTTC. The chain recombines TRBV9 with TRBJ2-7, with 10 bases matching TRBD1. Per the germline V gene, CDR1 is SGDLS and CDR2 is YYNGEE. The CDR3 totals 14 residues. The V gene end was trimmed by 4 bases and the J gene end by 4 bases; junction bases not matched to a gene: 5.

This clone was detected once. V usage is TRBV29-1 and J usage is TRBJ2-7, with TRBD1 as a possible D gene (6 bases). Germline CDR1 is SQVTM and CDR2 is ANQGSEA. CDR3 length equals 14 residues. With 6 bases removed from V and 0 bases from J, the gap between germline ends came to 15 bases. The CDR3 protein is CSVNGQRSSYEQYF. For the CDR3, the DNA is TGCAGCGTGAACGGACAGAGGAGCTCCTACGAGCAGTACTTC.

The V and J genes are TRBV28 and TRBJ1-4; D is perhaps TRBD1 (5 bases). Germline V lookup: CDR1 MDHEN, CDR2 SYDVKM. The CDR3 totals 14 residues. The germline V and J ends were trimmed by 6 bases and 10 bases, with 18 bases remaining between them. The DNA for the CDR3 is TGTGCCAGCAGCCAGGACATGGCTCTGGGAAAACTGTTTTTT. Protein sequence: CASSQDMALGKLFF.

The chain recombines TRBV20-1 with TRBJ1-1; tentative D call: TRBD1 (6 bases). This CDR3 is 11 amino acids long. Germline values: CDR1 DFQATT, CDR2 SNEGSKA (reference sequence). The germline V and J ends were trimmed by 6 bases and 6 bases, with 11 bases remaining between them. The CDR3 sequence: CSARTESEAFF. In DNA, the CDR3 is TGCAGTGCCAGGACAGAATCTGAAGCTTTCTTT.

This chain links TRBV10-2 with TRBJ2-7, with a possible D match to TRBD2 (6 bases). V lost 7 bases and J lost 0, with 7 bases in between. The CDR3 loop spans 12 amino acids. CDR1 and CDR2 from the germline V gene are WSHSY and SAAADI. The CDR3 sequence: CASMDYSYEQYF. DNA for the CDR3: TGCGCCAGCATGGACTACTCCTACGAGCAGTACTTC.

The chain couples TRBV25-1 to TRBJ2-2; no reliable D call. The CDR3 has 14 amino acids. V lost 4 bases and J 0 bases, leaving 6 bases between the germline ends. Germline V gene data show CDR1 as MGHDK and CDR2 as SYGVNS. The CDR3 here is CASSGLANTGELFF. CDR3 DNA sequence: TGTGCCAGCAGTGGGCTAGCGAACACCGGGGAGCTGTTTTTT.

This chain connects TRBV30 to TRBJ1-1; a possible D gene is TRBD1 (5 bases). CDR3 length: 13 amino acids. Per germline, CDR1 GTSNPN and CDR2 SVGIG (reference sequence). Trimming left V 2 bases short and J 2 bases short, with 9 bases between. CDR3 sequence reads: CAWSKGQNTEAFF. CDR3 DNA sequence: TGTGCCTGGAGTAAGGGGCAAAACACTGAAGCTTTCTTT.

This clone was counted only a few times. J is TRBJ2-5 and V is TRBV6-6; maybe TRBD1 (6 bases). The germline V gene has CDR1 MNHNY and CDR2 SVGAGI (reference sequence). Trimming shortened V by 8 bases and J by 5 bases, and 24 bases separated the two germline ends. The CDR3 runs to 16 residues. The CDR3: CASSRGTNRVVETQYF. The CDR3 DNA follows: TGTGCCAGCTCCCGAGGGACAAACAGGGTGGTGGAGACCCAGTACTTC.

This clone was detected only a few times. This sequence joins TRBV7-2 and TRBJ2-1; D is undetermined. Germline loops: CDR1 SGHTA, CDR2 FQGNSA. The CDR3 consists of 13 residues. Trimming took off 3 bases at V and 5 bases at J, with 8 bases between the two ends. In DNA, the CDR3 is TGTGCCAGCAGCTTCAACAGAGACAATGAGCAGTTCTTC. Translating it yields CASSFNRDNEQFF.

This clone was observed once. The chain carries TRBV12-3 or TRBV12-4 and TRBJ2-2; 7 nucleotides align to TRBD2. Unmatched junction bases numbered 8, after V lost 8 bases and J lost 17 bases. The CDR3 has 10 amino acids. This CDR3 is CASRGLVHFF. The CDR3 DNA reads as TGTGCCAGCCGCGGACTAGTCCATTTTTTT.

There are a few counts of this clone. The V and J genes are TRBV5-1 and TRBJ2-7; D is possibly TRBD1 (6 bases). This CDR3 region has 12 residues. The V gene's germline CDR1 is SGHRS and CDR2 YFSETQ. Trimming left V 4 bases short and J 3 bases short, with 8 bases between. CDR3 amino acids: CASSADSYEQYF. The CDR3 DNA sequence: TGCGCCAGCAGCGCGGACAGCTACGAGCAGTACTTC.

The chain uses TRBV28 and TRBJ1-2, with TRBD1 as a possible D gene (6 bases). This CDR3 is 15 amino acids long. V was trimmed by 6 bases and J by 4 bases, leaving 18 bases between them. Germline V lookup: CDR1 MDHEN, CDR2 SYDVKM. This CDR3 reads CASSRRQGNSYGYTF. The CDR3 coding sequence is TGTGCCAGCAGCCGAAGGCAGGGGAACTCCTATGGCTACACCTTC.

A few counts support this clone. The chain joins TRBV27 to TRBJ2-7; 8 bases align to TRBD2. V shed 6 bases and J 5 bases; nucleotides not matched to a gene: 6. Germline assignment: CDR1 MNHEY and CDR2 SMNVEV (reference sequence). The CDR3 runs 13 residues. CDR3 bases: TGTGCCAGCAGGGCGGGAGGTAGGAACGAGCAGTACTTC. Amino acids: CASRAGGRNEQYF.

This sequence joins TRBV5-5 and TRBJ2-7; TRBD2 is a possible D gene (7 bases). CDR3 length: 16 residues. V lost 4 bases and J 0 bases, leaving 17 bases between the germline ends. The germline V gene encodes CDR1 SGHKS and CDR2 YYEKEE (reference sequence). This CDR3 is CASSPGAGESSYEQYF. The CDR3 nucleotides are TGTGCCAGCAGCCCGGGGGCGGGAGAGAGCTCCTACGAGCAGTACTTC.

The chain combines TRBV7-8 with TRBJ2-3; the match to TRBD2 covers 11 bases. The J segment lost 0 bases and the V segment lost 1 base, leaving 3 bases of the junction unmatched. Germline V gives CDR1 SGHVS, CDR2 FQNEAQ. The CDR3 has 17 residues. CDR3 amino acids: CASSLGGLAESTDTQYF. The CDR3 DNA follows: TGTGCCAGCAGCTTAGGGGGACTAGCGGAAAGCACAGATACGCAGTATTTT.

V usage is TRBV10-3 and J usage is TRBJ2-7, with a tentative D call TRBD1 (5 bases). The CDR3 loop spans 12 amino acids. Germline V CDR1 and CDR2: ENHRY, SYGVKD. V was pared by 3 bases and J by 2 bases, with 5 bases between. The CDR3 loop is CAISDRAYEQYF. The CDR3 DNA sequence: TGTGCCATCAGTGACAGGGCCTACGAGCAGTACTTC.

CDR3 bases: TGTGCCAGCAGCTCCGGACAGGGGAATGAAAAACTGTTTTTT. Protein: CASSSGQGNEKLFF. This chain connects TRBV7-7 to TRBJ1-4; 9 bases match TRBD1. The V segment lost 4 bases and the J segment 5 bases; nucleotides outside the gene matches: 2. Germline CDR1 is SSHAT and CDR2 is FNYEAQ (reference sequence). The CDR3 runs to 14 residues.

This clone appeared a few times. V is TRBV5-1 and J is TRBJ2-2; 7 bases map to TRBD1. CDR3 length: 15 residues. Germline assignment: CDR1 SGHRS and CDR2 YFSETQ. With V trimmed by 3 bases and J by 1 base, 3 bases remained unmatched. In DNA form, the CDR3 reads TGCGCCAGCAGCTCTGACAGGGTGAACACCGGGGAGCTGTTTTTT. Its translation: CASSSDRVNTGELFF.

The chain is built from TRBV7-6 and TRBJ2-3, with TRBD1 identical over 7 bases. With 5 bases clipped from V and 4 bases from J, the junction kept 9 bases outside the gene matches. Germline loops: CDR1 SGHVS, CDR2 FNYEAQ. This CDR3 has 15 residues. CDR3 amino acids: CASSPGGEIPDTQYF. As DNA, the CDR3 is TGTGCCAGCAGCCCAGGGGGTGAGATACCAGATACGCAGTATTTT.